One and the same sample provided the 9 T cell receptor beta chains below, sequenced in a study of control samples from healthy donors and cancer patients. Sequenced by immunoSEQ multiplex PCR; TCRdb stores in-frame clones only, minus some. The sample has around 58,000 clones; 88% are singletons. Sequencing was done on a sample of blood. The receptors here all came from a man aged 50-60 years in good health.

This chain connects TRBV3-1 (or the pseudogene TRBV3-2) to TRBJ1-5; no clear D. Germline V CDR1 and CDR2: LGHDT, YNNKEL (reference sequence). V lost 4 bases, J lost 3 bases, and 7 bases lay in between. This CDR3 comprises 13 residues. The CDR3 coding sequence is TGTGCCAGCAGCCCCGGATCCAATCAGCCCCAGCATTTT. This encodes CASSPGSNQPQHF.

The chain combines TRBV2 with TRBJ1-3; D not resolved. The V gene lost 8 bases and the J gene lost 3 bases, with 14 bases spanning the gap. The CDR3 contains 14 residues. CDR1 and CDR2 (germline): SNHLY, FYNNEI. The DNA of the CDR3 is TGTGCCAGCGCCCTAACGGGGTTTGGAAACACCATATATTTT. It translates to CASALTGFGNTIYF.

The chain links TRBV2 to TRBJ1-2; TRBD1 matches 9 bases. Germline V gene data show CDR1 as SNHLY and CDR2 as FYNNEI. J gave up 12 bases and V 3 bases, and 11 bases lay outside the gene matches. The CDR3 consists of 14 residues. The CDR3 DNA is TGTGCCAGCAGTGATCCCCCCTCGGGACAGGGAAACACCTTC. As protein: CASSDPPSGQGNTF. Supplemented by reference TRBV2 and TRBJ1-2, the full variable domain reads EPEVTQTPSHQVTQMGQEVILRCVPISNHLYFYWYRQILGQKVEFLVSFYNNEISEKSEIFDDQFSVERPDGSNFTLKIRSTKLEDSAMYFCASSDPPSGQGNTFGSGTRLTVV.

The rearrangement uses TRBV14 and TRBJ1-1; D remains ambiguous. The V gene's germline CDR1 is SGHDN and CDR2 FVKESK. Trimming pared 0 bases from V and 3 bases from J, leaving 8 bases between. The CDR3 is 14 amino acids. The CDR3 DNA is TGTGCCAGCAGCCAAGATTGGGGTGACACTGAAGCTTTCTTT. Residues: CASSQDWGDTEAFF.

The chain joins TRBV10-3 to TRBJ1-2; no firm D call. The CDR3 contains 14 residues. V was clipped by 1 base and J by 0 bases, with 6 bases between them. Germline V CDR1 and CDR2: ENHRY, SYGVKD. This chain's CDR3 is CAISELQSNYGYTF. CDR3 bases: TGTGCCATCAGTGAGTTACAGTCTAACTATGGCTACACCTTC.

The rearrangement joins TRBV18 to TRBJ1-1, with a possible D match to TRBD1 (6 bases). The V end was cut by 0 bases, the J end by 0 bases, with 14 bases between. CDR3 length: 17 residues. CDR1 KGHSH and CDR2 LQKENI come from the germline V gene. This CDR3 is CASSPPNQGMMNTEAFF. CDR3 coding DNA: TGTGCCAGCTCACCACCCAATCAGGGGATGATGAACACTGAAGCTTTCTTT. The full variable domain, its missing parts supplied by reference TRBV18 and TRBJ1-1, is NAGVMQNPRHLVRRRGQEARLRCSPMKGHSHVYWYRQLPEEGLKFMVYLQKENIIDESGMPKERFSAEFPKEGPSILRIQQVVRGDSAAYFCASSPPNQGMMNTEAFFGQGTRLTVV.

The rearrangement links TRBV13 to TRBJ2-7, with TRBD1 identical over 9 bases. V shed 0 bases and J 4 bases; nucleotides not matched to a gene: 4. This CDR3 has 15 amino acids. Germline CDR1 PRHDT, CDR2 FYEKMQ (reference sequence). CDR3 in amino acids: CASSLGRDREYEQYF. DNA for the CDR3: TGTGCCAGCAGCTTAGGCCGGGACAGGGAATACGAGCAGTACTTC.

The chain carries TRBV4-1 and TRBJ2-1, with 10 positions matching TRBD1. Germline V gene data show CDR1 as MGHRA and CDR2 as YSYEKL. Trimming removed 1 base from V and 4 bases from J; junction bases left unmatched: 1. The CDR3 runs 15 residues. The CDR3 sequence is CASSQAGQGYNEQFF. The CDR3 nucleotides read TGCGCCAGCAGCCAAGCGGGACAGGGGTACAATGAGCAGTTCTTC.

The CDR3 here is CASGGFTDTQYF. The CDR3 DNA is TGTGCCAGCGGGGGATTCACAGATACGCAGTATTTT. The V call is TRBV3-1 (or the pseudogene TRBV3-2), the J call TRBJ2-3; perhaps D is TRBD1 or TRBD2 (5 bases each). V was cut by 8 bases and J by 2 bases, with 8 bases left in between. Germline V CDR1 and CDR2: LGHDT, YNNKEL (reference sequence). The CDR3 has 12 residues.